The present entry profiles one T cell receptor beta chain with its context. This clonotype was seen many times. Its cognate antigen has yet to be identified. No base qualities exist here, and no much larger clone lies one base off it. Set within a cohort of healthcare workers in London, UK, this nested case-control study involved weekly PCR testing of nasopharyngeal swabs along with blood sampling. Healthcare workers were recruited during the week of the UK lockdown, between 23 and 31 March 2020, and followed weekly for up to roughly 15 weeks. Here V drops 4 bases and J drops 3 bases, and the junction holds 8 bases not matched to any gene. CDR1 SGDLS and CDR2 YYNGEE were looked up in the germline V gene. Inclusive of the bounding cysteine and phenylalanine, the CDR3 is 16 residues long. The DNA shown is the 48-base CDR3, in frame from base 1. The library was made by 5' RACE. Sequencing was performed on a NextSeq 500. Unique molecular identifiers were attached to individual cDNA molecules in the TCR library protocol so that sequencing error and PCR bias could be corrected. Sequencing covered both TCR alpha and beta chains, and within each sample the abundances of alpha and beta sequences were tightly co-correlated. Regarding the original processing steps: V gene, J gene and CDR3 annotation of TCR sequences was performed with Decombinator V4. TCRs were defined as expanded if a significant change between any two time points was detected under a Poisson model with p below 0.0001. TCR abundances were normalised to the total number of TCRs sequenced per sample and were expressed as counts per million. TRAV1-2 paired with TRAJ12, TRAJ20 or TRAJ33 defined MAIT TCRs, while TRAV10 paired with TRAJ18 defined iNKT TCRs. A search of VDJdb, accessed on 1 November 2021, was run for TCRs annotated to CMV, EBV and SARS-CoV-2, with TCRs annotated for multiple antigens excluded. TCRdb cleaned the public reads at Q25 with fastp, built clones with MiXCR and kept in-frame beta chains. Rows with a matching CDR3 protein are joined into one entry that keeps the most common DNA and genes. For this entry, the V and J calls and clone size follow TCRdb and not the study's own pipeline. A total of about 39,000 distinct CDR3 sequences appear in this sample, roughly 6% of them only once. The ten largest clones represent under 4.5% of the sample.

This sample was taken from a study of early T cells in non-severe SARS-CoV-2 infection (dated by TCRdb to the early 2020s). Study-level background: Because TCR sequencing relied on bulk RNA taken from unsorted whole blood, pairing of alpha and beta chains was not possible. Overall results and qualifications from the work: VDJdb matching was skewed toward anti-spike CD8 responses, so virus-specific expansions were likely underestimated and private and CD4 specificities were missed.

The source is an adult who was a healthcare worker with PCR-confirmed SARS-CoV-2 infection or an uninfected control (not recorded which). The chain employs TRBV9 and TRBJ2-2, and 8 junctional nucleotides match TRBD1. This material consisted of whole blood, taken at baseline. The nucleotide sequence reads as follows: TGTGCCAGCAGCTTCGGACAGGGTTGGGACACCGGGGAGCTGTTTTTT. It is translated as CASSFGQGWDTGELFF.